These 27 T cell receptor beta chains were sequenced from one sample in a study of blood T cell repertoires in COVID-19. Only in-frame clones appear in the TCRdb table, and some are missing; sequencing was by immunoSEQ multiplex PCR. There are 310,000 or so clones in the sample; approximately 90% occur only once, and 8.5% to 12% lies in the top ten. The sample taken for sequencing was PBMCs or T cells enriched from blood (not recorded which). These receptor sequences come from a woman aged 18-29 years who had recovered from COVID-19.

The CDR3 DNA sequence: TGTGCCAGCAGTGAATCGCACAGGTCCACCGGGGAGCTGTTTTTT. It is translated as CASSESHRSTGELFF. The chain links TRBV25-1 to TRBJ2-2, with a possible D match to TRBD1 (5 bases). With 1 base removed from V and 4 bases from J, the gap between germline ends came to 10 bases. This CDR3 has 15 residues. CDR1 is MGHDK, CDR2 SYGVNS, per germline.

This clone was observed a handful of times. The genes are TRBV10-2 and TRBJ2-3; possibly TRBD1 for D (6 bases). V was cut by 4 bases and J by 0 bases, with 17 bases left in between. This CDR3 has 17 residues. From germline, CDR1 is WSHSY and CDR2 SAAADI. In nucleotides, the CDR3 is TGCGCCAGCAGTGCCCCAGACAGGCCAAACAGCACAGATACGCAGTATTTT. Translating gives CASSAPDRPNSTDTQYF.

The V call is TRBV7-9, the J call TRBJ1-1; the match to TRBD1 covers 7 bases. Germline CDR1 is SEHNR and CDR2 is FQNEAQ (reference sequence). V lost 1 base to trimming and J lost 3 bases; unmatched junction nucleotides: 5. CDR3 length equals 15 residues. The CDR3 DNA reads TGTGCCAGCAGCTTAGAGGGGGCTCAATACACTGAAGCTTTCTTT. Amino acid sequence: CASSLEGAQYTEAFF.

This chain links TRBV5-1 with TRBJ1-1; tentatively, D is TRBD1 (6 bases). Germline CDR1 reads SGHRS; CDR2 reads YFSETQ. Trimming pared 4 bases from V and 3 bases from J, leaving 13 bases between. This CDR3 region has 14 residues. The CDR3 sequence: CASSGGTWDTEAFF. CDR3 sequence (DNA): TGCGCCAGCAGCGGTGGGACATGGGACACTGAAGCTTTCTTT.

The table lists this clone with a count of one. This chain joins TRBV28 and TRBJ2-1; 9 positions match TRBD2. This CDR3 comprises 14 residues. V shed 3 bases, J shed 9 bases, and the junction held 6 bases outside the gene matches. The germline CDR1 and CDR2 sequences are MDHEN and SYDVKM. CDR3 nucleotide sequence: TGTGCCAGCAGTTTTGCGGGAGGGAGAGGTGAGCAGTTCTTC. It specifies CASSFAGGRGEQFF.

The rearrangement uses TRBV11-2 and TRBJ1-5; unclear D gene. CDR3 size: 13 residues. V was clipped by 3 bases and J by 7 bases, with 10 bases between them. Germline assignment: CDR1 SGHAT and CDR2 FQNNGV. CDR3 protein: CASSFTGGQPQHF. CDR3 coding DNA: TGTGCCAGCAGCTTCACGGGAGGACAGCCCCAGCATTTT.

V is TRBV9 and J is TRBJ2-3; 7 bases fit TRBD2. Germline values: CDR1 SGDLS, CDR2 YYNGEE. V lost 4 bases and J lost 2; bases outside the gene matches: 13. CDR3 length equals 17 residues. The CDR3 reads CASSIGTASGITDTQYF. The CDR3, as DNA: TGTGCCAGCAGCATCGGGACGGCTAGCGGAATCACAGATACGCAGTATTTT.

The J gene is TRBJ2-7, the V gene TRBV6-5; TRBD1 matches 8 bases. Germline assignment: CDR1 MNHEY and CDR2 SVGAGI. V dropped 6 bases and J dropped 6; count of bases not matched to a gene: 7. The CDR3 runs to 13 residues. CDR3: CASSRTGGGEQYF. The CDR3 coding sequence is TGTGCCAGCAGCAGAACAGGGGGAGGCGAGCAGTACTTC.

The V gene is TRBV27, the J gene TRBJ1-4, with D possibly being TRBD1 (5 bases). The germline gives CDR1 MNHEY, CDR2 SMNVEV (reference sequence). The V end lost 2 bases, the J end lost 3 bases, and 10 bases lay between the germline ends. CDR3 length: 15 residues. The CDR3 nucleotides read TGTGCCAGCAGTTTACGGGGGGAAGCTAATGAAAAACTGTTTTTT. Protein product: CASSLRGEANEKLFF.

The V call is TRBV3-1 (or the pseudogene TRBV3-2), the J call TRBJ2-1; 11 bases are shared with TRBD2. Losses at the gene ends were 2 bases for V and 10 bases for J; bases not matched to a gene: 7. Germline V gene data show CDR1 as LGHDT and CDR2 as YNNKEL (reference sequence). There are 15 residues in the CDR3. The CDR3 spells CASSQNSGRAGEQFF. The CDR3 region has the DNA TGTGCCAGCAGCCAAAATAGCGGGAGGGCCGGAGAGCAGTTCTTC.

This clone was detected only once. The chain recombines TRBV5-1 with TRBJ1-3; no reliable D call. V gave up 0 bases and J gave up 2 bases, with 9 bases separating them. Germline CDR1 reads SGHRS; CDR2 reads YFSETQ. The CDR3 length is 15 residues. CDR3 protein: CASSLEFTTGNTIYF. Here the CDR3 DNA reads TGCGCCAGCAGCTTGGAATTTACTACTGGAAACACCATATATTTT.

The CDR3: CASSPRGPEAGDEQYF. The CDR3 DNA reads TGTGCCAGCAGTCCACGGGGTCCGGAGGCGGGCGACGAGCAGTACTTC. The chain couples TRBV27 to TRBJ2-7; perhaps TRBD2 as D (5 bases). In germline, CDR1 is MNHEY, CDR2 SMNVEV (reference sequence). The CDR3 has 16 amino acids. Trimming stripped 5 bases from V and 5 bases from J, with 22 bases between.

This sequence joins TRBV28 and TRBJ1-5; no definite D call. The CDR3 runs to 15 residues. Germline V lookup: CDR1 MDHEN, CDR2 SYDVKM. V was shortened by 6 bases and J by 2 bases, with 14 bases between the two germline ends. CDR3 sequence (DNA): TGTGCCAGCAGCCCGGCCCCGGCGGGCAATCAGCCCCAGCATTTT. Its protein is CASSPAPAGNQPQHF.

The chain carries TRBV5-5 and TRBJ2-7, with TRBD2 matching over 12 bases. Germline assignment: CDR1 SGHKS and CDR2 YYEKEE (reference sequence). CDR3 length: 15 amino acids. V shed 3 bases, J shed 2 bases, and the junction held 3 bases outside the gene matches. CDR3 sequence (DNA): TGTGCCAGCAGCTCGACTAGCGGGAGCGCCTACGAGCAGTACTTC. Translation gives CASSSTSGSAYEQYF.

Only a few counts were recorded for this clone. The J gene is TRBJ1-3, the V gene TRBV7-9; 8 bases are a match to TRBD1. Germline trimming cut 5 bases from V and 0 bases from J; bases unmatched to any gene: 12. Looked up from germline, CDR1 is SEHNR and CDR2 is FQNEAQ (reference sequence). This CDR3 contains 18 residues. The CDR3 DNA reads TGTGCCAGCAGCATAACAGGGGGGAGAAGCTTCTCTGGAAACACCATATATTTT. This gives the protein CASSITGGRSFSGNTIYF.

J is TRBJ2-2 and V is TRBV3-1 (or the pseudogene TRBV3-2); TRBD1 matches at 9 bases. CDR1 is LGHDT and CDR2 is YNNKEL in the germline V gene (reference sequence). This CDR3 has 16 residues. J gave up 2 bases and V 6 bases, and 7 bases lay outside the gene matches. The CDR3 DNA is TGTGCCAGCAGTCGCTGGGGACAGGGAAACACCGGGGAGCTGTTTTTT. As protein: CASSRWGQGNTGELFF.

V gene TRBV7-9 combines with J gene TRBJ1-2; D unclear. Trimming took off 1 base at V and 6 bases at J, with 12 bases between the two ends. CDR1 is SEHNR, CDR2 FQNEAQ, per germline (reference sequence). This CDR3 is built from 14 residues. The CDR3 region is CASSLGHLVNGYTF. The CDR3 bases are TGTGCCAGCAGCTTAGGGCATCTGGTTAATGGCTACACCTTC. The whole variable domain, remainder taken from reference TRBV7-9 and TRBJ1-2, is DTGVSQNPRHKITKRGQNVTFRCDPISEHNRLYWYRQTLGQGPEFLTYFQNEAQLEKSRLLSDRFSAERPKGSFSTLEIQRTEQGDSAMYLCASSLGHLVNGYTFGSGTRLTVV.

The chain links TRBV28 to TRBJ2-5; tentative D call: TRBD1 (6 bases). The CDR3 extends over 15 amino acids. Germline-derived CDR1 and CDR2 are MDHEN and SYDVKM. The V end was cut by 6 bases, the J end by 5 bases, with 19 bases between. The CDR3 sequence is CASSLPARGSETQYF. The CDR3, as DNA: TGTGCCAGCAGCTTACCGGCCAGGGGTTCTGAGACCCAGTACTTC.

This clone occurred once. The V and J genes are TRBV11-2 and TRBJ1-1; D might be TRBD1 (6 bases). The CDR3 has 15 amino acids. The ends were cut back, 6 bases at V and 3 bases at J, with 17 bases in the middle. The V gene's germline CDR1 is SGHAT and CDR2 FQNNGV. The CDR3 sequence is CASRISLGGHTEAFF. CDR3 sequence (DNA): TGTGCCAGCAGGATCTCCCTTGGGGGCCACACTGAAGCTTTCTTT.

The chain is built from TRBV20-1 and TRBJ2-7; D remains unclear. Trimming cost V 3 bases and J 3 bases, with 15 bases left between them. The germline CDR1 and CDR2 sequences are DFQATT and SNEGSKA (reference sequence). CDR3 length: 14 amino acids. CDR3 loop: CSASSGSFHYEQYF. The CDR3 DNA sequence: TGCAGTGCTAGTTCGGGTAGCTTCCACTACGAGCAGTACTTC.

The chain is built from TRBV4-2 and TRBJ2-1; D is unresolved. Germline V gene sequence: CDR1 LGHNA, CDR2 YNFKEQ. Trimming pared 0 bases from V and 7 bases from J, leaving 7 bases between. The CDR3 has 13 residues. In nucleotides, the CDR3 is TGTGCCAGCAGCCAAGATGCCGGGAATGAGCAGTTCTTC. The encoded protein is CASSQDAGNEQFF.

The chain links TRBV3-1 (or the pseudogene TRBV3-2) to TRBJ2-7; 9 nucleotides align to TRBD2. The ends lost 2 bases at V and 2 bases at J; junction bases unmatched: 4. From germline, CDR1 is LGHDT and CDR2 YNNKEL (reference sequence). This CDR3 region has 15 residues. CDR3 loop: CASSQPLAGTYEQYF. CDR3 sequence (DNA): TGTGCCAGCAGCCAACCACTAGCGGGCACCTACGAGCAGTACTTC.

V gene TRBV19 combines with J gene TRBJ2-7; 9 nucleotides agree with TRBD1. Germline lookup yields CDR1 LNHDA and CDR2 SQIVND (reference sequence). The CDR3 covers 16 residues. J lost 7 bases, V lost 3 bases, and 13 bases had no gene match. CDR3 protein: CASSILRDRVQGEQYF. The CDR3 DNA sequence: TGTGCCAGTAGTATCTTACGGGACAGGGTCCAAGGGGAGCAGTACTTC.

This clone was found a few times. The CDR3 DNA reads as TGTGCCAGCAGAGGGGAAATGGGCTCCTACGAGCAGTACTTC. Translation gives CASRGEMGSYEQYF. This chain links TRBV3-1 (or the pseudogene TRBV3-2) with TRBJ2-7; possible D gene TRBD1, 5 bases. Trimming removed 6 bases from V and 0 bases from J, with 12 bases in between. Germline values: CDR1 LGHDT, CDR2 YNNKEL (reference sequence). This CDR3 has 14 amino acids.

The CDR3 region is CASQAETPGVETQYF. CDR3 sequence (DNA): TGTGCTAGTCAGGCGGAGACACCGGGGGTAGAGACCCAGTACTTC. The chain is built from TRBV12-5 and TRBJ2-5; maybe TRBD2 (6 bases). This CDR3 contains 15 residues. Germline-derived CDR1 and CDR2 are LGHNT and FRNRAP. Deletions cut 8 bases from V and 4 bases from J, with 20 bases between.

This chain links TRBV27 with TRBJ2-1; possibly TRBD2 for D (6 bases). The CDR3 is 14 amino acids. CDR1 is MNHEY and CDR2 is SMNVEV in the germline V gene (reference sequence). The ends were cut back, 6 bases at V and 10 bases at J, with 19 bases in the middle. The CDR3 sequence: CASRPGTPPWEQFF. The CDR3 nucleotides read TGTGCCAGCAGACCCGGGACTCCCCCTTGGGAGCAGTTCTTC.

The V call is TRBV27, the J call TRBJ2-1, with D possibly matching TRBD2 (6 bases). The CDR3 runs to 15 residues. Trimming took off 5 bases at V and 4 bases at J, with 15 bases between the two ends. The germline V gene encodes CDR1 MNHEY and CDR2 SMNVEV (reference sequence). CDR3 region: CASSPGTHNYNEQFF. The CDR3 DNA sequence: TGTGCCAGCAGTCCCGGGACTCACAATTACAATGAGCAGTTCTTC.